Each of the 25 T cell receptor beta chains below was sequenced from the same sample in a study of CD4 and CD8 cells across lung adenocarcinoma regions. One entry per CDR3 protein, called by TCRdb with MiXCR from the PCR reads. Of 4,500 to 6,500 distinct CDR3 sequences in the sample, roughly 60% were seen once. Sequencing input: CD4+ T cells from the center of a lung tumor. The receptor source for this set is a female donor with lung adenocarcinoma. The CD4 and CD8 labels of this study may be unreliable.

V gene TRBV10-2 combines with J gene TRBJ2-3, with TRBD2 matching 8 bases. Germline values: CDR1 WSHSY, CDR2 SAAADI. The CDR3 extends over 14 amino acids. Trimming took 8 bases from V and 1 from J; bases not matched to a gene: 5. Written as DNA, the CDR3 is TGCGCCAGCCGTCTCGGGGGGGGCACAGATACGCAGTATTTT. This translates into CASRLGGGTDTQYF.

The rearrangement uses TRBV11-2 and TRBJ1-1; TRBD1 might be the D (5 bases). The ends were cut back, 2 bases at V and 0 bases at J, with 16 bases in the middle. The CDR3 has 17 residues. Germline lookup yields CDR1 SGHAT and CDR2 FQNNGV. Here the CDR3 reads CASSLYPGRNMNTEAFF. The CDR3 nucleotides are TGTGCCAGCAGCTTATACCCAGGGCGGAACATGAACACTGAAGCTTTCTTT.

This sequence joins TRBV7-3 and TRBJ1-2, with a possible D match to TRBD1 (6 bases). CDR3 size: 17 residues. Trimming removed 1 base at V and 5 bases at J, with 20 bases between. From germline, CDR1 is SGHTA and CDR2 FQGTGA. For the CDR3, the DNA is TGTGCCAGCAGCTTAATGGACAGAGGACGAGGGGGGTATGGCTACACCTTC. Translation: CASSLMDRGRGGYGYTF.

V usage is TRBV11-2 and J usage is TRBJ2-1; D unclear. From germline, CDR1 is SGHAT and CDR2 FQNNGV. Trimming removed 3 bases from V and 7 bases from J, with 10 bases in between. The CDR3 spans 13 residues. The CDR3 coding sequence is TGTGCCAGCAGCTTTGACGAAAAGAATGAGCAGTTCTTC. Its translation is CASSFDEKNEQFF.

The chain has TRBV10-3 and TRBJ2-2; D assignment may be TRBD1 or TRBD2 (5 bases each). With 10 bases removed from V and 4 bases from J, the gap between germline ends came to 16 bases. The CDR3 contains 14 residues. Germline V gives CDR1 ENHRY, CDR2 SYGVKD. DNA for the CDR3: TGTGCCACCGCCGGGGCGGGTCTCACCGGGGAGCTGTTTTTT. Translating gives CATAGAGLTGELFF.

This clonotype was found a few times. In DNA form, the CDR3 reads TGTGCCAGCAGCAAAGCATTAGTGGTTATAGGGAATTCACCCCTCCACTTT. Its protein is CASSKALVVIGNSPLHF. The gene calls are TRBV7-2 and TRBJ1-6; D uncertain. The CDR3 loop spans 17 amino acids. Germline CDR1 is SGHTA and CDR2 is FQGNSA. Trimming shortened V by 5 bases and J by 7 bases, and 21 bases separated the two germline ends.

V and J are TRBV3-1 and TRBJ2-1; 10 bases fit TRBD2. Germline V lookup: CDR1 LGHDT, CDR2 YNNKEL (reference sequence). This CDR3 region has 16 residues. With 1 base clipped from V and 2 bases from J, the junction kept 2 bases outside the gene matches. CDR3 nucleotides: TGTGCCAGCAGCCAAGCACTAGCGGGACCCTACAATGAGCAGTTCTTC. Translation gives CASSQALAGPYNEQFF.

Written as DNA, the CDR3 is TGTGCCATAGATAGCGGGAGTATGAATGAGCAGTTCTTC. Its translation: CAIDSGSMNEQFF. V usage is TRBV10-3 and J usage is TRBJ2-5; 9 positions agree with TRBD2. The J call may be wrong; the DNA end is better matched by TRBJ2-1. CDR1 is ENHRY, CDR2 SYGVKD, per germline. The CDR3 consists of 13 residues.

The chain links TRBV6-1 to TRBJ1-2, with 8 bases lining up with TRBD1. The CDR3 loop spans 14 amino acids. Germline V CDR1 and CDR2: MNHNS, SASEGT. Trimming cost V 6 bases and J 7 bases; bases outside gene matches: 10. The CDR3 is CASSRTGFISGYTF. The CDR3 nucleotides read TGTGCCAGCAGCCGGACAGGGTTTATTTCTGGCTACACCTTC.

By share, this clonotype ranks as large (0.1 to 1%). The chain carries TRBV6-1 and TRBJ1-4; tentative D call: TRBD1 (5 bases). CDR3 size: 16 residues. In germline, CDR1 is MNHNS, CDR2 SASEGT. V was cut by 6 bases and J by 2 bases, with 16 bases left in between. CDR3 amino acids: CASRGYGRETNEKLFF. DNA for the CDR3: TGTGCCAGCAGGGGCTACGGCAGGGAGACTAATGAAAAACTGTTTTTT.

This sequence joins TRBV11-1 and TRBJ2-7; 11 nucleotides line up with TRBD1. Germline-derived CDR1 and CDR2 are SGHAT and FQDESV (reference sequence). The CDR3 sequence is 14 residues long. V was pared by 7 bases and J by 4 bases, with 6 bases of the junction left unmatched. CDR3 in amino acids: CASTLGQGGYEQYF. In DNA form, the CDR3 reads TGTGCCAGCACCCTGGGACAGGGGGGGTACGAGCAGTACTTC.

This clonotype ranks as large (0.1 to 1%). This rearrangement joins TRBV6-1 to TRBJ1-1; no clear D. The V end was cut by 2 bases, the J end by 6 bases, with 7 bases between. The germline V gene encodes CDR1 MNHNS and CDR2 SASEGT. The CDR3 contains 12 residues. The DNA of the CDR3 is TGTGCCAGCAGTGAAAGGAGAGCTGAAGCTTTCTTT. Encoded protein: CASSERRAEAFF.

This clonotype was counted a single time. This chain uses TRBV7-8 with TRBJ2-5; TRBD2 matches at 12 bases. The trim removed 2 bases at V and 0 bases at J, leaving 10 bases unmatched. This CDR3 comprises 19 residues. Germline V lookup: CDR1 SGHVS, CDR2 FQNEAQ. CDR3 region: CASSLPSGLAGGYQETQYF. CDR3 sequence (DNA): TGTGCCAGCAGCTTACCATCCGGGCTAGCGGGAGGGTACCAAGAGACCCAGTACTTC.

This chain joins TRBV6-5 and TRBJ2-3; the D is unclear. Germline-derived CDR1 and CDR2 are MNHEY and SVGAGI. The CDR3 runs to 16 residues. The V gene lost 0 bases and the J gene lost 1 base, with 11 bases spanning the gap. CDR3 coding DNA: TGTGCCAGCAGTTACTCTCCGCCGGGCGGCACAGATACGCAGTATTTT. Protein product: CASSYSPPGGTDTQYF.

The chain uses TRBV7-2 and TRBJ2-5, with 9 bases matching TRBD2. The CDR3 runs to 17 residues. Germline lookup yields CDR1 SGHTA and CDR2 FQGNSA. J was trimmed by 2 bases and V by 1 base; bases with no gene match: 8. The chain's CDR3 is CASSLVGGGALQETQYF. The CDR3 bases are TGTGCCAGCAGCTTAGTTGGCGGGGGGGCCCTTCAAGAGACCCAGTACTTC.

The rearrangement joins TRBV7-2 to TRBJ2-1, with TRBD2 matching over 7 bases. Per the germline V gene, CDR1 is SGHTA and CDR2 is FQGNSA. The CDR3 spans 15 residues. V shed 0 bases and J 8 bases; nucleotides not matched to a gene: 7. DNA for the CDR3: TGTGCCAGCAGCTTAGCCGGGAGGAATTGGGATGAGCAGTTCTTC. Protein sequence: CASSLAGRNWDEQFF.

The chain is built from TRBV6-1 and TRBJ2-1, with 9 bases that match TRBD1. The DNA end lines up better with TRBJ2-7; the J call may be wrong. This CDR3 is 16 amino acids long. CDR1 MNHNS and CDR2 SASEGT come from the germline V gene. In nucleotides, the CDR3 is TGTGCCAGCAGTGGTTGGGACAGGGTTTGCAACAATAAGCAGTACTTC. Its protein is CASSGWDRVCNNKQYF.

The rearrangement joins TRBV7-3 to TRBJ2-5; D ambiguous. The germline gives CDR1 SGHTA, CDR2 FQGTGA. The CDR3 is 13 residues long. Deletions cut 3 bases from V and 5 bases from J, with 10 bases between. The CDR3 DNA follows: TGTGCCAGCAGCTTTCAGGTCGGGGAGACCCAGTACTTC. The encoded protein is CASSFQVGETQYF.

This chain uses TRBV6-5 with TRBJ2-1; 14 bases match TRBD2. Germline trimming cut 2 bases from V and 6 bases from J; bases unmatched to any gene: 12. The germline V gene encodes CDR1 MNHEY and CDR2 SVGAGI. The CDR3 sequence is 19 residues long. The CDR3 DNA is TGTGCCAGCAGTTACCAGGGGGCCACCGGGACTAGCGGGAGCAATGAGCAGTTCTTC. Its protein product is CASSYQGATGTSGSNEQFF.

This clonotype occurred a few times. The conserved closing phenylalanine or tryptophan is absent in this CDR3, likely reflecting a read error. Because the CDR3's place on the DNA is in doubt, the DNA is left out and the CDR3 is given as listed by TCRdb. V gene TRBV24-1 combines with J gene TRBJ2-5; the DNA was not compared with TRBD2, the D call given in the table. Germline values: CDR1 KGHDR, CDR2 SFDVKD. The CDR3 is 12 residues long, ends included. The CDR3 region is CAPSGPLTQPKG.

A remark on this clonotype: Because the CDR3 is missing its conserved closing phenylalanine or tryptophan, this is likely a read error. The DNA is omitted, as the CDR3 cannot be located on it reliably, and the CDR3 follows TCRdb's listing. The genes are TRBV12-5 and TRBJ2-1; the D call of TRBD1 is as the table states it, not checked on the DNA. Germline V lookup: CDR1 LGHNT, CDR2 FRNRAP. The CDR3 adds up to 11 amino acids, both ends counted. Here the CDR3 reads CIFSRDRVSPR.

This clonotype was detected only a few times. The rearrangement links TRBV6-1 to TRBJ2-1, with 10 bases fitting TRBD2. The CDR3 has 15 residues. From germline, CDR1 is MNHNS and CDR2 SASEGT. V dropped 9 bases and J dropped 7; count of bases not matched to a gene: 12. For the CDR3, the DNA is TGTGCCAGTCAACCCCTAGCGGGAGATTTGAATGAGCAGTTCTTC. Amino acids: CASQPLAGDLNEQFF.

This clonotype is classed as medium-sized. The rearrangement links TRBV6-1 to TRBJ2-7, with a tentative D call TRBD2 (6 bases). The germline V gene has CDR1 MNHNS and CDR2 SASEGT. The CDR3 consists of 17 residues. V lost 4 bases and J 3 bases, leaving 22 bases between the germline ends. Here the CDR3 reads CASSAPRRGTWIYEQYF. Written as DNA, the CDR3 is TGTGCCAGCAGTGCCCCGAGGCGGGGAACATGGATCTACGAGCAGTACTTC.

CDR3 sequence: CASSSRDSYNEQYF. The CDR3 bases are TGTGCCAGCAGTTCCCGGGACAGTTACAATGAGCAGTACTTC. The chain carries TRBV6-5 and TRBJ2-5; 7 bases are a match to TRBD1. Germline V gives CDR1 MNHEY, CDR2 SVGAGI. The CDR3 extends over 14 amino acids. The V and J ends lost 4 bases and 11 bases, in that order; junction bases with no gene match: 13.

This clonotype occurred once. V usage is TRBV4-1 and J usage is TRBJ2-1, with 7 bases fitting TRBD2. The V and J ends lost 6 bases and 4 bases, in that order; junction bases with no gene match: 9. Germline V CDR1 and CDR2: MGHRA, YSYEKL. This CDR3 contains 15 residues. CDR3 nucleotides: TGCGCCAGCAGTCCGGCGGGAGTGGGGTACAATGAGCAGTTCTTC. It encodes CASSPAGVGYNEQFF.